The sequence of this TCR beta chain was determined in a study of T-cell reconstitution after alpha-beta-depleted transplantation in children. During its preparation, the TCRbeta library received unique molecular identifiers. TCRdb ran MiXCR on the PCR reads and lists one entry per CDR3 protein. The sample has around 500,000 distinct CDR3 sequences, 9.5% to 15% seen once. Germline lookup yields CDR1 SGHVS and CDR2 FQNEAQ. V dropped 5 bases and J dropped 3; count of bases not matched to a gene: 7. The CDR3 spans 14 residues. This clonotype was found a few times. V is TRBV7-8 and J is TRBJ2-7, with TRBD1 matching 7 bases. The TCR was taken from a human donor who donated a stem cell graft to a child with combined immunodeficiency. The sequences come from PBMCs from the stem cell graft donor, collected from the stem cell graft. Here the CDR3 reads CASSPSTGHYEQYF. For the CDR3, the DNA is TGTGCCAGCAGCCCGTCGACAGGGCACTACGAGCAGTACTTC.